This passage covers 17 T cell receptor beta chains from one sample sequenced in a study of T-cell reconstitution after alpha-beta-depleted transplantation in children. The TCRbeta library incorporated unique molecular identifiers. TCRdb used MiXCR to reprocess the PCR reads, holding one entry per CDR3 protein. The sample yields about 300,000 distinct CDR3 sequences, about 7.3% seen once. Their antigen targets remain unknown. Notes on the study in general: T-cell counts and diversity at one year post-transplant came mainly from newly produced T cells.

Sequencing used peripheral blood, obtained 360 days after TCRalphabeta/CD19-depleted stem cell transplant. Source of these receptors: a female patient between 2 and 15 years old who had a stem cell transplant for Fanconi anemia, so the T cells may come from the graft donor.

This clonotype was counted between two and nine times. This chain joins TRBV9 and TRBJ2-1; TRBD1 matches 9 bases. V lost 0 bases and J lost 9; bases outside the gene matches: 7. This CDR3 comprises 15 residues. Per the germline V gene, CDR1 is SGDLS and CDR2 is YYNGEE. The CDR3 DNA sequence: TGTGCCAGCAGCGTAGCTTCAGGACAGGGGAGTGAGCAGTTCTTC. This gives the protein CASSVASGQGSEQFF.

The chain employs TRBV7-2 and TRBJ2-1; 8 positions agree with TRBD2. From germline, CDR1 is SGHTA and CDR2 FQGNSA. The CDR3 has 15 amino acids. The trim removed 5 bases at V and 2 bases at J, leaving 5 bases unmatched. CDR3 in amino acids: CASSRLGRAYNEQFF. In nucleotides, the CDR3 is TGTGCCAGCAGCCGCCTCGGGAGGGCCTACAATGAGCAGTTCTTC.

This clonotype was recorded at least ten times. The chain couples TRBV20-1 to TRBJ2-1; D may match TRBD1 or TRBD2 (5 bases each). The CDR3 is made up of 15 amino acids. Trimming pared 6 bases from V and 2 bases from J, leaving 17 bases between. Germline V gene sequence: CDR1 DFQATT, CDR2 SNEGSKA (reference sequence). CDR3 sequence: CSAMPFGGTYNEQFF. CDR3 DNA sequence: TGCAGTGCCATGCCATTTGGGGGTACCTACAATGAGCAGTTCTTC.

This clonotype was seen ten or more times. The chain carries TRBV12-3 or TRBV12-4 and TRBJ1-6; D unclear. The V end was cut by 6 bases, the J end by 10 bases, with 16 bases between. The CDR3 covers 14 residues. For the CDR3, the DNA is TGTGCCAGCAGACCTCCTGGGGTAAACTCACCCCTCCACTTT. This codes for CASRPPGVNSPLHF.

This clonotype occurred a few times. The chain couples TRBV20-1 to TRBJ2-3, with 13 bases matching TRBD2. This CDR3 has 14 residues. Germline V lookup: CDR1 DFQATT, CDR2 SNEGSKA (reference sequence). The V segment lost 6 bases and the J segment 6 bases; nucleotides outside the gene matches: 6. CDR3 sequence reads: CSARTSGGVDTQYF. DNA of the CDR3: TGCAGTGCCCGGACTAGCGGGGGTGTTGATACGCAGTATTTT.

This clonotype was counted only a few times. In DNA, the CDR3 is TGCGCCAGCAGCCAAGGAAAACAGAACTATGGCTACACCTTC. Residues: CASSQGKQNYGYTF. The chain couples TRBV4-3 to TRBJ1-2; D unclear. CDR1 and CDR2 from the germline V gene are LGHNA and YSLEER. This CDR3 comprises 14 residues. V lost 1 base and J 2 bases, leaving 8 bases between the germline ends.

This clonotype was counted at least ten times. This chain links TRBV12-3 or TRBV12-4 with TRBJ1-2; maybe TRBD1 (5 bases). V lost 2 bases and J 7 bases, leaving 14 bases between the germline ends. This CDR3 has 14 amino acids. The CDR3 region has the DNA TGTGCCAGCAGTTTATTGTCAGGGAGCGGTGGCTACACCTTC. This gives the protein CASSLLSGSGGYTF.

This clonotype occurred many times. The J gene is TRBJ1-3, the V gene TRBV6-1; possibly TRBD1 for D (6 bases). The CDR3 loop spans 14 amino acids. Deletions cut 8 bases from V and 0 bases from J, with 11 bases between. Per the germline V gene, CDR1 is MNHNS and CDR2 is SASEGT. CDR3 DNA: TGTGCCAGCTCGGCCAGGGGCTCTGGAAACACCATATATTTT. Its protein product is CASSARGSGNTIYF.

This clonotype showed up just a few times. The CDR3 region is CASSSSGTLYEQYF. Here the CDR3 DNA reads TGTGCCAGCAGCTCCTCCGGGACGCTCTACGAGCAGTACTTC. This sequence joins TRBV7-6 and TRBJ2-7; either TRBD1 or TRBD2 may fit D (5 bases each). CDR3 length equals 14 residues. Trimming pared 4 bases from V and 3 bases from J, leaving 13 bases between. Germline V CDR1 and CDR2: SGHVS, FNYEAQ.

This clonotype was seen repeatedly, ten times or more. The chain uses TRBV20-1 and TRBJ2-7; D may be TRBD2 (5 bases). Per the germline V gene, CDR1 is DFQATT and CDR2 is SNEGSKA (reference sequence). V was pared by 6 bases and J by 1 base, with 19 bases between. CDR3 length: 15 residues. CDR3 coding DNA: TGCAGTGCAAATTTCGGACTGATTCTTTCCTACGAGCAGTACTTC. It translates to CSANFGLILSYEQYF.

At least ten counts were recorded for this clonotype. The genes are TRBV20-1 and TRBJ2-5; TRBD2 aligns across 7 bases. CDR1 DFQATT and CDR2 SNEGSKA come from the germline V gene (reference sequence). The CDR3 is 16 residues long. Trimming cost V 0 bases and J 2 bases; bases outside gene matches: 9. The CDR3 reads CSARDPLSGPQETQYF. CDR3 bases: TGCAGTGCTAGAGATCCTCTTAGCGGGCCTCAAGAGACCCAGTACTTC.

Written as DNA, the CDR3 is TGTGCCAGCAGCTTAGCGGGGGGGCTCTCCTACGAGCAGTACTTC. Amino acids: CASSLAGGLSYEQYF. The rearrangement links TRBV7-9 to TRBJ2-7; a possible D gene is TRBD2 (7 bases). The CDR3 totals 15 residues. The V and J ends lost 0 bases and 0 bases respectively, with 9 bases between them. Germline CDR1 SEHNR, CDR2 FQNEAQ (reference sequence).

The chain employs TRBV20-1 and TRBJ2-7, with TRBD2 matching 7 bases. The CDR3 length is 13 residues. In germline, CDR1 is DFQATT, CDR2 SNEGSKA (reference sequence). With 5 bases clipped from V and 2 bases from J, the junction kept 6 bases outside the gene matches. CDR3 protein: CSAAARGTYEQYF. In DNA, the CDR3 is TGCAGTGCTGCCGCGCGGGGGACCTACGAGCAGTACTTC.

The V call is TRBV2, the J call TRBJ1-2; D may be TRBD1 (5 bases). Germline CDR1 is SNHLY and CDR2 is FYNNEI. V was shortened by 5 bases and J by 0 bases, with 16 bases between the two germline ends. This CDR3 comprises 16 residues. The CDR3 DNA reads TGTGCCAGCAGTACCATCCGGGGCCCGACTAACTATGGCTACACCTTC. It is translated as CASSTIRGPTNYGYTF.

At least ten counts were recorded for this clonotype. This chain links TRBV25-1 with TRBJ2-7; no clear D. CDR1 and CDR2 from the germline V gene are MGHDK and SYGVNS. With 0 bases removed from V and 1 base from J, the gap between germline ends came to 7 bases. This CDR3 contains 14 residues. For the CDR3, the DNA is TGTGCCAGCAGTGAATATTTCGGATCCTACGAGCAGTACTTC. Translation gives CASSEYFGSYEQYF.

This clonotype was picked up many times. V gene TRBV7-8 combines with J gene TRBJ1-5; D gene unclear. Germline V gene sequence: CDR1 SGHVS, CDR2 FQNEAQ. Trimming took 3 bases from V and 5 from J, leaving 11 bases between them. The CDR3 runs 14 residues. The CDR3 nucleotides are TGTGCCAGCAGCTTCGGTATAATTGATCAGCCCCAGCATTTT. Translated, it gives CASSFGIIDQPQHF.

This clonotype was counted at least ten times. This chain joins TRBV29-1 and TRBJ2-1; TRBD2 matches 12 bases. The ends lost 5 bases at V and 10 bases at J; junction bases unmatched: 9. CDR1 is SQVTM, CDR2 ANQGSEA, per germline. This CDR3 has 14 amino acids. CDR3 amino acids: CSVWASGGAWEQFF. CDR3 nucleotides: TGCAGCGTTTGGGCTAGCGGGGGGGCATGGGAGCAGTTCTTC.